The entry below describes one T cell receptor beta chain. This specimen comes from a study of blood T cell repertoires in COVID-19. Study-level background: Some COVID-19 samples were acute and others convalescent; all came from the United States, Italy and Spain. In each case, the material was cDNA or gDNA derived from T cells, B-cell-depleted T cells, or PBMCs.

Participant ages covered about 18 to 89 years across 24 US areas. Per the original data handling: Estimation of nucleated cell counts was performed using reference gene primer amplification. Sequencing used immunoSEQ multiplex PCR; TCRdb keeps in-frame clones, though not all of them. D and trimming were read from the DNA, whereas the V and J calls and clone size are those reported in that table. The sample yields under 300,000 clones, approximately 89% seen once. What was sequenced was PBMCs or T cells enriched from blood (not recorded which). The TCR originated in a woman aged 40 to 50 with acute COVID-19.

CDR3 amino acids: CASSVGSTLTGELFF. In nucleotides, the CDR3 is TGTGCCAGCAGCGTCGGGAGCACGTTAACCGGGGAGCTGTTTTTT. The chain carries TRBV5-6 and TRBJ2-2; tentative D call: TRBD2 (6 bases). This CDR3 has 15 amino acids. V lost 4 bases and J 5 bases, leaving 15 bases between the germline ends. CDR1 and CDR2 (germline): SGHDT, YYEEEE.